These 18 T cell receptor beta chains were sequenced from one sample in a study of blood T cell repertoires in COVID-19. Clones were sequenced by immunoSEQ multiplex PCR, and TCRdb holds only the in-frame ones, with some missing. The sample consists of 140,000 to 150,000 clones, 70% to 90% of them appearing once. Sample: peripheral blood. The source of these receptors is a man aged 55 to 70 with active or convalescent COVID-19.

This rearrangement joins TRBV7-2 to TRBJ2-3; 9 bases are a match to TRBD2. CDR3 length: 16 residues. Germline CDR1 reads SGHTA; CDR2 reads FQGNSA. Trimming cost V 5 bases and J 5 bases; bases outside gene matches: 11. This CDR3 is CASSPTLAGLVDTQYF. The CDR3 DNA reads as TGTGCCAGCAGCCCTACGCTAGCGGGATTGGTAGATACGCAGTATTTT.

This clone has only one observation. The chain joins TRBV19 to TRBJ2-1, with 10 bases that match TRBD2. The CDR3 spans 14 residues. Trimming removed 5 bases from V and 7 bases from J; junction bases left unmatched: 5. CDR1 and CDR2 from the germline V gene are LNHDA and SQIVND (reference sequence). The CDR3 DNA reads as TGTGCCAGTAGTCAAGCGGGAGGGCAGAATGAGCAGTTCTTC. It yields the protein CASSQAGGQNEQFF. Full variable domain (rest looked up from reference TRBV19 and TRBJ2-1): DGGITQSPKYLFRKEGQNVTLSCEQNLNHDAMYWYRQDPGQGLRLIYYSQIVNDFQKGDIAEGYSVSREKKESFPLTVTSAQKNPTAFYLCASSQAGGQNEQFFGPGTRLTVL.

This clone came up once. CDR3: CASSKSGKKTSGTTSSYNEQFF. CDR3 coding DNA: TGTGCCAGCAGCAAATCCGGAAAAAAGACTAGCGGGACTACTAGCTCCTACAATGAGCAGTTCTTC. V and J are TRBV21-1 and TRBJ2-1; TRBD2 was called by the table and not checked on the DNA. TRBV21-1 is noted as a pseudogene. The length of the CDR3 is 22 residues.

The chain is built from TRBV6-2 or TRBV6-3 and TRBJ2-2; a weak D match, TRBD1 (7 bases). Trimming removed 6 bases from V and 6 bases from J, with 14 bases in between. Germline values: CDR1 MNHEY, CDR2 SVGEGT. CDR3 length: 14 amino acids. The CDR3 DNA sequence: TGTGCCAGCAGCCGTTCCAGGGGGGCCGGGGAGCTGTTTTTT. Protein sequence: CASSRSRGAGELFF.

This clone came up once. The gene calls are TRBV7-6 and TRBJ2-2; D is unresolved. V gave up 5 bases and J gave up 0 bases, with 13 bases separating them. Germline loops: CDR1 SGHVS, CDR2 FNYEAQ. The CDR3 covers 16 residues. The CDR3 is CASSTTPVANTGELFF. The CDR3 DNA follows: TGTGCCAGCAGCACCACCCCAGTTGCGAACACCGGGGAGCTGTTTTTT.

The V call is TRBV5-4, the J call TRBJ1-2; the D is unclear. The CDR3 is 12 residues long. With 0 bases removed from V and 5 bases from J, the gap between germline ends came to 5 bases. CDR1 is SGHNT, CDR2 YYREEE, per germline (reference sequence). The CDR3 DNA reads TGTGCCAGCAGCTTGGACGGGTATGGCTACACCTTC. As protein: CASSLDGYGYTF.

The chain recombines TRBV5-1 with TRBJ1-1; 9 nucleotides match TRBD1. V trimming: 3 bases; J trimming: 8 bases; junction bases outside the gene matches: 8. CDR1 and CDR2 from the germline V gene are SGHRS and YFSETQ. The CDR3 has 14 residues. The CDR3 loop reads CASSYYSDRGEAFF. The DNA of the CDR3 is TGCGCCAGCAGCTATTACAGCGACAGGGGGGAAGCTTTCTTT.

Here the CDR3 DNA reads TGTGCCAGCAGCTCTCGGTCCGGGACAGGGGGGAACAATGAGCAGTTCTTC. Its protein is CASSSRSGTGGNNEQFF. V and J are TRBV7-2 and TRBJ2-1, with TRBD1 matching over 11 bases. Germline V gene data show CDR1 as SGHTA and CDR2 as FQGNSA. The CDR3 runs 17 residues. The V segment lost 4 bases and the J segment 5 bases; nucleotides outside the gene matches: 10.

This chain connects TRBV9 to TRBJ1-3; unclear D gene. This CDR3 is 13 amino acids long. V was cut by 5 bases and J by 3 bases, with 9 bases left in between. Germline CDR1 reads SGDLS; CDR2 reads YYNGEE. The CDR3, as DNA: TGTGCCAGCAGTCGGGTAGTTGGAAACACCATATATTTT. Its translation: CASSRVVGNTIYF.

The chain joins TRBV6-5 to TRBJ1-1, with D perhaps matching TRBD1 (6 bases). V lost 4 bases, J lost 5 bases, and 14 bases lay in between. This CDR3 region has 14 residues. Germline-derived CDR1 and CDR2 are MNHEY and SVGAGI. Here the CDR3 reads CASSLAGVVTEAFF. In DNA form, the CDR3 reads TGTGCCAGCAGTTTAGCAGGGGTGGTAACTGAAGCTTTCTTT.

The rearrangement joins TRBV18 to TRBJ2-7, with D hard to call. Germline values: CDR1 KGHSH, CDR2 LQKENI. The CDR3 length is 14 residues. Trimming took 2 bases from V and 2 from J, leaving 10 bases between them. CDR3 nucleotides: TGTGCCAGCTCACCATTTTCTAACCCCTACGAGCAGTACTTC. As protein: CASSPFSNPYEQYF.

Only a few counts were recorded for this clone. This chain links TRBV19 with TRBJ1-2, with D possibly being TRBD1 (6 bases). CDR1 is LNHDA and CDR2 is SQIVND in the germline V gene (reference sequence). V lost 7 bases and J 8 bases, leaving 26 bases between the germline ends. This CDR3 spans 16 amino acids. This CDR3 is CASIMTGDDWGKGYTF. The CDR3 nucleotides are TGTGCCAGTATTATGACAGGAGATGACTGGGGGAAAGGCTACACCTTC.

This chain joins TRBV10-1 and TRBJ2-1; D possibly corresponds to TRBD1 (5 bases). Trimming took off 7 bases at V and 3 bases at J, with 10 bases between the two ends. Germline-derived CDR1 and CDR2 are WNHNN and SYGVQD (reference sequence). The CDR3 length is 13 residues. Here the CDR3 DNA reads TGCGCCAGCAAAGACAGATACTACAATGAGCAGTTCTTC. Its protein product is CASKDRYYNEQFF.

The chain uses TRBV15 and TRBJ1-6; D is unresolved. The CDR3 is made up of 14 amino acids. Looked up from germline, CDR1 is LNHNV and CDR2 is YYDKDF (reference sequence). Trimming left V 1 base short and J 10 bases short, with 11 bases between. The DNA for the CDR3 is TGTGCCACCAGCAGAGGTGGAGAGGTCTCACCCCTCCACTTT. Its translation: CATSRGGEVSPLHF.

This clone was found a few times. The chain couples TRBV5-1 to TRBJ1-1; 10 bases line up with TRBD1. The CDR3 is made up of 13 amino acids. V was pared by 5 bases and J by 3 bases, with 1 base of the junction left unmatched. Per the germline V gene, CDR1 is SGHRS and CDR2 is YFSETQ. The CDR3 DNA reads TGCGCCAGCAGTGGGACAGGGGACACTGAAGCTTTCTTT. This encodes CASSGTGDTEAFF.

The genes are TRBV7-2 and TRBJ2-7; 9 nucleotides align to TRBD2. The V segment lost 6 bases and the J segment 2 bases; nucleotides outside the gene matches: 5. Germline values: CDR1 SGHTA, CDR2 FQGNSA. CDR3 length: 14 amino acids. CDR3 region: CASSLTSGTYEQYF. For the CDR3, the DNA is TGTGCCAGCAGTCTGACTAGCGGCACCTACGAGCAGTACTTC.

Here the CDR3 reads CASSLGDRGTYEQYF. The CDR3 bases are TGTGCCAGCAGCTTAGGGGACAGGGGAACCTACGAGCAGTACTTC. The V gene is TRBV11-2, the J gene TRBJ2-7; 10 nucleotides line up with TRBD1. Looked up from germline, CDR1 is SGHAT and CDR2 is FQNNGV. The CDR3 is 15 residues long. V shed 1 base, J shed 2 bases, and the junction held 2 bases outside the gene matches.

This clone was detected a few times. This rearrangement joins TRBV24-1 to TRBJ2-1, with 7 positions matching TRBD2. This CDR3 is 18 amino acids long. From germline, CDR1 is KGHDR and CDR2 SFDVKD. The trim removed 4 bases at V and 0 bases at J, leaving 11 bases unmatched. CDR3 sequence (DNA): TGTGCCACCAGTGACGCGCTAGCGGTCCGGAGCTCCTACAATGAGCAGTTCTTC. This encodes CATSDALAVRSSYNEQFF.